The source of this TCR beta chain is a study of CXCR3-negative and CXCR3-positive naive CD8 T cells. Study-wide results and caveats: Similarly elevated diversity marked both naive subsets, with memory CD8+ cells showing far lower diversity.

Comment on this clonotype: The antigen is undetermined.

The study made its TRB cDNA libraries by 5' RACE, adding UMI labels. TCRdb reprocessed the 5' RACE reads and stores each CDR3 protein as one record, lacking DNA. This table lists approximately 56,000 distinct CDR3 sequences. This CDR3 has 15 amino acids. V and J are TRBV12-3 or TRBV12-4 and TRBJ2-5; TCRdb outputs TRBD2, but without DNA this stays unchecked. This TCR was recovered from a human donor in good health. Some clones in this sample may be carry-over from other donors' samples. Sequencing input: naive CXCR3- CD8+ T cells from blood. As for subset: CD45RO-CCR7+CD27+CD95- naive CD8+ T cells lacking CXCR3 (TNR3-). CDR3 region: CASSLAGEGEETQYF.